The 22 T cell receptor beta chains given below trace back to one sample, sequenced in a study of blood T cell repertoires in COVID-19. The protocol was immunoSEQ multiplex PCR, while the TCRdb copy is restricted to in-frame clones and leaves out a portion. The sample has roughly 100,000 clones, roughly 90% seen once. Sequenced: peripheral blood. These TCRs come from a woman aged 50 to 60 with COVID-19, enrolled during active disease.

This chain joins TRBV7-6 and TRBJ2-7, with a weak D call TRBD2 (6 bases). CDR3 length: 13 amino acids. Trimming removed 5 bases from V and 4 bases from J, with 12 bases in between. From germline, CDR1 is SGHVS and CDR2 FNYEAQ. The CDR3, as DNA: TGTGCCAGCAGCCCCGGGGGTTTGTACGAGCAGTACGTC. Its translation is CASSPGGLYEQYV.

The chain joins TRBV5-4 to TRBJ2-3; 12 nucleotides line up with TRBD1. The CDR3 has 17 amino acids. The trim removed 0 bases at V and 6 bases at J, leaving 8 bases unmatched. CDR1 and CDR2 from the germline V gene are SGHNT and YYREEE (reference sequence). The CDR3 DNA reads TGTGCCAGCAGCTTGGGGCCGGGACAGGGGGCGGTTGATACGCAGTATTTT. Amino acid sequence: CASSLGPGQGAVDTQYF.

DNA for the CDR3: TGTGCCAGTAGGGGACAGGGGGCCACTGAAGCTTTCTTT. Translation: CASRGQGATEAFF. The J gene is TRBJ1-1, the V gene TRBV19; 12 bases match TRBD1. This CDR3 region has 13 residues. Per germline, CDR1 LNHDA and CDR2 SQIVND (reference sequence). The V gene end was trimmed by 6 bases and the J gene end by 4 bases; junction bases not matched to a gene: 0.

This clone has only one observation. V gene TRBV9 combines with J gene TRBJ1-1; 8 bases are shared with TRBD1. From germline, CDR1 is SGDLS and CDR2 YYNGEE. This CDR3 has 15 residues. V dropped 0 bases and J dropped 3; count of bases not matched to a gene: 4. CDR3 loop: CASSVGTGWDTEAFF. The CDR3 DNA reads TGTGCCAGCAGCGTAGGGACAGGGTGGGACACTGAAGCTTTCTTT.

The V gene is TRBV11-3, the J gene TRBJ2-2, with TRBD1 matching 7 bases. The CDR3 is 15 amino acids. J lost 7 bases, V lost 5 bases, and 10 bases had no gene match. Germline CDR1 reads SGHNT; CDR2 reads YENEEA. The CDR3 coding sequence is TGTGCCAGCAGCGCGACGACAGGGTGGGTCGGGGAGCTGTTTTTT. Translating it yields CASSATTGWVGELFF.

This rearrangement joins TRBV6-2 or TRBV6-3 to TRBJ1-5, with no clear D. Trimming took 5 bases from V and 7 from J, leaving 12 bases between them. Germline V gene lookup returns CDR1 MNHEY and CDR2 SVGEGT. CDR3 size: 13 residues. In DNA form, the CDR3 reads TGTGCCAGCAGTCCGCAACGCCGGCAGCCCCAGCATTTT. Translated: CASSPQRRQPQHF.

CDR3 nucleotides: TGCGCCAGCAGCCACCGGGGGGCGAACACTGAAGCTTTCTTT. It encodes CASSHRGANTEAFF. This rearrangement joins TRBV5-1 to TRBJ1-1, with a weak D call TRBD1 (6 bases). The CDR3 consists of 14 residues. V lost 4 bases and J 1 base, leaving 11 bases between the germline ends. CDR1 and CDR2 (germline): SGHRS, YFSETQ.

The chain couples TRBV7-2 to TRBJ1-3; D may be TRBD1 (6 bases). V lost 3 bases to trimming and J lost 0 bases, with 12 bases between them. Per the germline V gene, CDR1 is SGHTA and CDR2 is FQGNSA. The CDR3 loop spans 16 amino acids. The CDR3 region has the DNA TGTGCCAGCAGCTTGACGGGGGGCGACTCTGGAAACACCATATATTTT. It translates to CASSLTGGDSGNTIYF.

This chain uses TRBV7-9 with TRBJ1-6, with a weak D call TRBD1 (6 bases). Trimming took 3 bases from V and 8 from J, leaving 14 bases between them. The CDR3 length is 15 residues. Germline CDR1 is SEHNR and CDR2 is FQNEAQ (reference sequence). The chain's CDR3 is CASSFYREQDSPLHF. The CDR3 nucleotides read TGTGCCAGCAGCTTTTACAGGGAGCAGGATTCACCCCTCCACTTT.

The chain couples TRBV5-6 to TRBJ1-5, with 11 positions matching TRBD1. Per the germline V gene, CDR1 is SGHDT and CDR2 is YYEEEE. Losses at the gene ends were 4 bases for V and 2 bases for J; bases not matched to a gene: 8. This CDR3 is built from 17 residues. CDR3 coding DNA: TGTGCCAGCAGCCTGAGGACAGGGGGCATTGGCAATCAGCCCCAGCATTTT. Translating gives CASSLRTGGIGNQPQHF.

This clone was found once. V usage is TRBV12-5 and J usage is TRBJ1-5; unclear D gene. V was cut by 4 bases and J by 9 bases, with 7 bases left in between. The CDR3 covers 11 residues. Germline V gene data show CDR1 as LGHNT and CDR2 as FRNRAP. The CDR3 DNA reads as TGTGCTAGTGGTTCACCCGGGCCCCAGCATTTT. The encoded protein is CASGSPGPQHF.

This sequence joins TRBV19 and TRBJ2-1; TRBD2 matches 8 bases. Germline-derived CDR1 and CDR2 are LNHDA and SQIVND (reference sequence). This CDR3 has 16 residues. V lost 0 bases, J lost 7 bases, and 8 bases stayed unmatched. The CDR3 loop reads CASSIDSSGGGNEQFF. CDR3 sequence (DNA): TGTGCCAGTAGTATAGATTCAAGCGGGGGCGGGAATGAGCAGTTCTTC.

The chain is built from TRBV9 and TRBJ2-7; 7 bases fit TRBD2. This CDR3 is built from 13 residues. V gave up 0 bases and J gave up 6 bases; unmatched junction bases: 3. Germline V lookup: CDR1 SGDLS, CDR2 YYNGEE. In DNA form, the CDR3 reads TGTGCCAGCAGCGTAGCCCCGGGAGGCGAGCAGTACTTC. This codes for CASSVAPGGEQYF. Supplemented by reference TRBV9 and TRBJ2-7, the full variable domain reads DSGVTQTPKHLITATGQRVTLRCSPRSGDLSVYWYQQSLDQGLQFLIQYYNGEERAKGNILERFSAQQFPDLHSELNLSSLELGDSALYFCASSVAPGGEQYFGPGTRLTVT.

The rearrangement uses TRBV4-2 and TRBJ2-3; D is possibly TRBD2 (7 bases). The CDR3 has 17 amino acids. The germline gives CDR1 LGHNA, CDR2 YNFKEQ. The V end lost 0 bases, the J end lost 1 base, and 14 bases lay between the germline ends. This CDR3 reads CASSQDLWRGRTDTQYF. The CDR3 nucleotides read TGTGCCAGCAGCCAAGACCTATGGCGGGGGCGCACAGATACGCAGTATTTT.

This clone was detected a few times. V usage is TRBV19 and J usage is TRBJ1-4; perhaps TRBD1 as D (5 bases). CDR3 length: 18 amino acids. Trimming took 5 bases from V and 8 from J, leaving 27 bases between them. CDR1 and CDR2 from the germline V gene are LNHDA and SQIVND (reference sequence). The CDR3 spells CASSLKTPRIQAGEKLFF. CDR3 DNA sequence: TGTGCCAGTAGTCTCAAAACCCCCAGAATACAGGCAGGGGAAAAACTGTTTTTT.

The V call is TRBV7-8, the J call TRBJ2-3, with 7 bases that match TRBD2. CDR3 size: 14 residues. The V segment lost 5 bases and the J segment 3 bases; nucleotides outside the gene matches: 5. Germline V lookup: CDR1 SGHVS, CDR2 FQNEAQ. CDR3 coding DNA: TGTGCCAGCAGCCCCGGGACTAATACAGATACGCAGTATTTT. This encodes CASSPGTNTDTQYF.

This chain links TRBV12-5 with TRBJ1-2, with TRBD1 matching 7 bases. Germline V gives CDR1 LGHNT, CDR2 FRNRAP. V dropped 5 bases and J dropped 4; count of bases not matched to a gene: 7. The CDR3 is 14 amino acids. The CDR3 coding sequence is TGTGCTAGTGGTGGACGACAGGGACCCTATGGCTACACCTTC. It encodes CASGGRQGPYGYTF.

In this sample, this clone turned up a few times. The rearrangement uses TRBV28 and TRBJ1-5, with D tentatively TRBD1 (6 bases). V lost 2 bases and J 3 bases, leaving 14 bases between the germline ends. Germline V gene lookup returns CDR1 MDHEN and CDR2 SYDVKM. The CDR3 has 16 amino acids. CDR3 protein: CASSLRSQGHNQPQHF. The DNA for the CDR3 is TGTGCCAGCAGTTTACGGTCCCAGGGGCACAATCAGCCCCAGCATTTT.

The chain recombines TRBV5-4 with TRBJ2-3, with D perhaps TRBD2 (6 bases). Trimming pared 2 bases from V and 4 bases from J, leaving 23 bases between. This CDR3 is 18 amino acids long. In germline, CDR1 is SGHNT, CDR2 YYREEE (reference sequence). CDR3 amino acids: CASSLPLSSRTGADTQYF. CDR3 in DNA: TGTGCCAGCAGCTTACCATTATCTAGCCGGACGGGGGCAGATACGCAGTATTTT.

The V call is TRBV7-9, the J call TRBJ1-1, with D possibly matching TRBD1 (5 bases). The CDR3 totals 14 residues. Trimming removed 2 bases from V and 6 bases from J, with 13 bases in between. Germline CDR1 is SEHNR and CDR2 is FQNEAQ (reference sequence). CDR3 in DNA: TGTGCCAGCAGCTTACATGCGGGGGTCTCTGAAGCTTTCTTT. Protein product: CASSLHAGVSEAFF.

This clone was counted once. Written as DNA, the CDR3 is TGTGCCAGTAGCCAAGGAGGGGTGCATCAGCCCCAGCATTTT. Amino acid sequence: CASSQGGVHQPQHF. The chain uses TRBV19 and TRBJ1-5, with a possible D match to TRBD1 (5 bases). CDR3 size: 14 residues. V shed 6 bases and J shed 5 bases, with 14 bases lying between them. The V gene's germline CDR1 is LNHDA and CDR2 SQIVND (reference sequence).

This clone was picked up a small number of times. This chain uses TRBV2 with TRBJ1-2; TRBD1 might be the D (5 bases). The CDR3 contains 16 residues. In germline, CDR1 is SNHLY, CDR2 FYNNEI. Trimming took 6 bases from V and 8 from J, leaving 25 bases between them. CDR3 sequence reads: CASRGGLPYVDRGYTF. CDR3 nucleotides: TGTGCCAGCAGGGGGGGGTTACCTTATGTGGATCGGGGCTACACCTTC. Using reference TRBV2 and TRBJ1-2 for the parts outside the CDR3, the full variable domain is EPEVTQTPSHQVTQMGQEVILRCVPISNHLYFYWYRQILGQKVEFLVSFYNNEISEKSEIFDDQFSVERPDGSNFTLKIRSTKLEDSAMYFCASRGGLPYVDRGYTFGSGTRLTVV.